Listed here are 10 T cell receptor beta chains from one sample, sequenced in a study of blood T cell repertoires in COVID-19. Repertoires were generated with immunoSEQ multiplex PCR, while TCRdb's copy carries only in-frame clones and drops some. The data show some 120,000 clones, 85% to 90% seen once. The sequenced material came from peripheral blood. All receptors derive from an elderly man with active or convalescent COVID-19.

The J gene is TRBJ2-1, the V gene TRBV10-3, with 10 bases aligning to TRBD2. Germline V gene lookup returns CDR1 ENHRY and CDR2 SYGVKD. CDR3 length: 15 residues. Trimming at V came to 6 bases and at J to 6 bases, leaving 8 bases not matched to a gene. CDR3 protein: CAISLEGLAVNEQFF. In DNA form, the CDR3 reads TGTGCCATCAGCCTAGAAGGACTAGCGGTCAATGAGCAGTTCTTC.

The chain carries TRBV4-1 and TRBJ1-6; D is ambiguous. This CDR3 is built from 16 residues. Germline V gives CDR1 MGHRA, CDR2 YSYEKL. Trimming stripped 2 bases from V and 8 bases from J, with 16 bases between. As DNA, the CDR3 is TGCGCCAGCAGCCAAACTAGGCGGGATGGGGATTCACCCCTCCACTTT. Protein sequence: CASSQTRRDGDSPLHF.

In this sample, this clone turned up a few times. The V call is TRBV7-9, the J call TRBJ2-5; no reliable D call. Germline V gene data show CDR1 as SEHNR and CDR2 as FQNEAQ (reference sequence). The V end lost 1 base, the J end lost 5 bases, and 8 bases lay between the germline ends. The CDR3 is made up of 13 amino acids. The CDR3 loop reads CASSLVAQETQYF. In nucleotides, the CDR3 is TGTGCCAGCAGCTTAGTGGCCCAGGAGACCCAGTACTTC.

V gene TRBV19 combines with J gene TRBJ2-1, with 7 nucleotides matching TRBD2. The CDR3 consists of 16 residues. Losses at the gene ends were 3 bases for V and 9 bases for J; bases not matched to a gene: 14. In germline, CDR1 is LNHDA, CDR2 SQIVND (reference sequence). CDR3 sequence: CASSILSGRASREQFF. The CDR3 nucleotides are TGTGCCAGTAGTATTCTTAGTGGGAGGGCCTCGCGTGAGCAGTTCTTC.

This clone appeared a few times. The chain joins TRBV10-3 to TRBJ2-7, with D perhaps TRBD1 (5 bases). CDR3 length: 16 amino acids. Per the germline V gene, CDR1 is ENHRY and CDR2 is SYGVKD. Trimming left V 0 bases short and J 2 bases short, with 14 bases between. CDR3 sequence (DNA): TGTGCCATCAGTGAGTCCATGGGGCAGGCGCCCTACGAGCAGTACTTC. Protein product: CAISESMGQAPYEQYF.

The V call is TRBV7-9, the J call TRBJ2-7, with D maybe TRBD2 (5 bases). Germline V gives CDR1 SEHNR, CDR2 FQNEAQ (reference sequence). This CDR3 comprises 12 residues. Trimming took off 5 bases at V and 5 bases at J, with 10 bases between the two ends. The CDR3 nucleotides read TGTGCCAGCAGCCCCGTCGGGAACGAGCAGTACTTC. It translates to CASSPVGNEQYF.

The chain carries TRBV4-1 and TRBJ1-4, with 9 bases lining up with TRBD1. CDR3 length: 17 amino acids. Trimming at V came to 1 base and at J to 2 bases, leaving 5 bases not matched to a gene. In germline, CDR1 is MGHRA, CDR2 YSYEKL. The CDR3 region is CASSQVYRGPTNEKLFF. The DNA of the CDR3 is TGCGCCAGCAGCCAAGTTTACAGGGGGCCCACTAATGAAAAACTGTTTTTT.

CDR3 sequence (DNA): TGCAGCGTTGAAGATCGCAGTCTTACCAATGAGGCTAGCACAGATACGCAGTATTTT. Its translation is CSVEDRSLTNEASTDTQYF. The rearrangement links TRBV29-1 to TRBJ2-3; unclear D gene. V lost 0 bases to trimming and J lost 0 bases, with 22 bases between them. Germline CDR1 reads SQVTM; CDR2 reads ANQGSEA. CDR3 length equals 19 residues.

The chain links TRBV3-1 (or the pseudogene TRBV3-2) to TRBJ1-4, with a tentative D call TRBD1 (6 bases). Trimming stripped 0 bases from V and 13 bases from J, with 18 bases between. There are 15 residues in the CDR3. In germline, CDR1 is LGHDT, CDR2 YNNKEL (reference sequence). The DNA of the CDR3 is TGTGCCAGCAGCCAAGAGGTGACGGGGATAGGGGGACTGTTTTTT. This encodes CASSQEVTGIGGLFF.

This clone showed up just a few times. This chain connects TRBV5-1 to TRBJ2-7, with no clear D. V was pared by 0 bases and J by 2 bases, with 15 bases between. Germline CDR1 SGHRS, CDR2 YFSETQ. The CDR3 has 16 residues. DNA of the CDR3: TGCGCCAGCAGCTTGGCCACCGGATCTACTACCTACGAGCAGTACTTC. Its protein product is CASSLATGSTTYEQYF.